These T cell receptor beta chains were read from a single sample in a study of blood T cell repertoires in COVID-19. TCRdb's copy holds only in-frame clones and misses some; the assay was immunoSEQ multiplex PCR. Here the sample spans around 240,000 clones, around 80% being singletons. The sample taken for sequencing was peripheral blood. The receptors shown here come from an elderly woman with acute or convalescent COVID-19. Each CDR3 is given with its conserved first and last residue. The D gene is left open where the match is weak. Part of the rows lack a size; the others show once, few, many or a class for expanded clones.

abundance,d_gene,v_gene,j_gene,CDR3nt,CDR3aa
few,TRBD1,TRBV4-2,TRBJ1-5,TGTGCCAGCAGCCAGGGACAGGTTAGCAATCAGCCCCAGCATTTT,CASSQGQVSNQPQHF
NA,NA,TRBV28,TRBJ1-6,TGTGCCAGCAGTTTGAAAGGGGTCCTGCGTTCACCCCTCCACTTT,CASSLKGVLRSPLHF
NA,NA,TRBV20-1,TRBJ1-2,TGCAGTGCTAGTCCCATTCAGGGCCAACAGAACTATGGCTACACCTTC,CSASPIQGQQNYGYTF
NA,NA,TRBV10-3,TRBJ1-2,TGTGCCATCACCCAATTCATCGACAGAAACTATGGCTACACCTTC,CAITQFIDRNYGYTF
NA,TRBD2,TRBV7-2,TRBJ2-7,TGTGCCAGCAGCGTACTAGCGGGAGGCACCTACGAGCAGTACTTC,CASSVLAGGTYEQYF
NA,TRBD2,TRBV4-1,TRBJ2-1,TGCGCCAGCAGCCAAGATCTAGCGGGAGGGTGGATGAATGAGCAGTTCTTC,CASSQDLAGGWMNEQFF
NA,NA,TRBV29-1,TRBJ1-1,TGCAGCGTTGCGGAGACGATGAACACTGAAGCTTTCTTT,CSVAETMNTEAFF
NA,TRBD1,TRBV5-8,TRBJ2-2,TGTGCCAGCAGCTCCCGACAGGGAGACTATGGTTGGACCGGGGAGCTGTTTTTT,CASSSRQGDYGWTGELFF
NA,TRBD1,TRBV20-1,TRBJ2-1,TGCAGTGCTAGTCCGGGACAGGGGGCGGTAGTTGAGCAGTTCTTC,CSASPGQGAVVEQFF
NA,NA,TRBV14,TRBJ1-2,TGTGCCAGCAGCCACCGTCTCTCCAGACATACAGGGCTCGCGTACTATGGCTACACCTTC,CASSHRLSRHTGLAYYGYTF
NA,TRBD2,TRBV5-1,TRBJ2-5,TGCGCCAGCAGCCATACTAGCGGGAGTTCCCAGACCCAGTACTTC,CASSHTSGSSQTQYF
once,TRBD1,TRBV7-7,TRBJ2-1,TGTGCCAGCAGCTTAGCTACCGGGACAGGGGCTTTGGATGAGCAGTTCTTC,CASSLATGTGALDEQFF
NA,NA,TRBV5-1,TRBJ2-5,TGCGCCAGCAGCTCAAGGCAGGGATTTGGTGAGACCCAGTACTTC,CASSSRQGFGETQYF
NA,NA,TRBV7-2,TRBJ1-5,TGTGCCAGCAGCTACATCCAGGGGTCCCAGCATTTT,CASSYIQGSQHF
NA,NA,TRBV12-3/TRBV12-4,TRBJ2-7,TGTGCCAGCAGTTTGGAGTCCTACGAGCAGTACTTC,CASSLESYEQYF